This T cell receptor (beta chain) stems from a study of blood T cell repertoires in COVID-19. Some clones are missing from TCRdb's copy, which holds only in-frame ones; the method was immunoSEQ multiplex PCR. The sample records roughly 200,000 clones, approximately 86% being singletons. CDR3 size: 14 residues. V lost 3 bases, J lost 3 bases, and 9 bases lay in between. Germline V gene lookup returns CDR1 SGHRS and CDR2 YFSETQ. The chain couples TRBV5-1 to TRBJ2-2; TRBD1 might be the D (6 bases). Sequencing input: PBMCs or T cells enriched from blood (not recorded which). The sequence was obtained from a woman aged 25-40 years who had been exposed to COVID-19. CDR3: CASSWKGDTGELFF. In nucleotides, the CDR3 is TGCGCCAGCAGCTGGAAGGGGGACACCGGGGAGCTGTTTTTT.